This record covers a single TCR beta chain. The data were obtained in a study of blood T cell repertoires in COVID-19. The protocol was immunoSEQ multiplex PCR, while the TCRdb copy is restricted to in-frame clones and leaves out a portion. The sample yields about 480,000 clones, roughly 89% seen once. The CDR3 runs to 14 residues. V was clipped by 3 bases and J by 6 bases; unmatched bases: 8. The germline V gene encodes CDR1 MNHEY and CDR2 SMNVEV (reference sequence). The sample taken for sequencing was peripheral blood. This TCR came from a man in his late teens or twenties with COVID-19, enrolled during active disease. The chain carries TRBV27 and TRBJ2-7; 7 bases match TRBD2. The chain's CDR3 is CASSFAGREGEQYF. The CDR3 DNA sequence: TGTGCCAGCAGTTTTGCGGGCAGGGAGGGCGAGCAGTACTTC.